This T cell receptor (beta chain) was documented in a study of shared clonotypes between healthy human individuals (dated by TCRdb to 2018 to 2021). The study in broad terms: The cohort comprised a couple of women and a few men aged 18 to 49 years. Each donor's leukapheresis produced roughly between about 0.85 and 10 billion PBMCs. To increase sequencing depth and limit assay-specific biases, TCR repertoire library preparation and sequencing were carried out by different laboratories using diverse techniques. To estimate repertoire size and how much clonotype sharing occurs between individuals, the study deeply sequenced the blood TCR repertoires of five healthy adults. For each donor, CD4 naive and CD4 memory were each given three plates, CD8 naive was given two plates, and CD8 memory was given one plate. What the study reported, not specific to this receptor: Only blood was sampled, and tissue TCR repertoires likely differ from those in blood. Rarefaction of sorted-subset datasets indicated incomplete sequencing despite the large sequencing depth. Sharing across four donors was observed for around 5% of naive CD4, under 4% of naive CD8, over 2% of memory CD4, and roughly 0.43% of memory CD8 clonotypes. Pairwise subsampling indicated that sequencing depth was expected to affect the degree of clonotype sharing among donors. Larger estimated clonotype richness was generally found for naive subsets than for memory subsets. Because the study included only a small number of donors, the genetic and exposure-history diversity represented was limited. Compared with non-shared clonotypes, the clonotypes found in all four sorted-subset donors had higher generation probabilities.

Spanning cysteine to phenylalanine, the CDR3 consists of 12 amino acids. CDR3 DNA only is kept here, 36 bases in frame from base 1. V loses 5 bases, J loses 6 bases, and the germline ends lie 11 bases apart. From the germline V gene (reference sequence), CDR1 is GTSNPN and CDR2 is SVGIG. The donors were healthy, HIV-negative adults with no recently reported acute infections or vaccinations. Only Caucasian adults living in Nashville, Tennessee, USA were represented among the donors. CD4+ T cells were enriched by magnetic negative selection; naive cells were then positively selected on CD45RA, and the negative fraction formed the memory subset. Blood was obtained by leukapheresis, after which PBMCs were separated by Ficoll-Histopaque density gradient centrifugation and cryopreserved in liquid nitrogen vapor phase. Analytical flow cytometry was used to check the purity and quantity of every magnetically sorted T cell population. From each sorted fraction, genomic DNA was isolated and quantified by UV absorbance on a Nanodrop 2000c.

TCR CDR3 regions were amplified from genomic DNA by multiplex PCR using the deep immunoSEQ assay. Extracted genomic DNA from each cell subset was distributed evenly across all wells of several immunoSEQ 96-well plates, and each plate was treated as a replicate. For sorted subsets, roughly 200 ng of genomic DNA, equivalent to some 30,000 T cell genomes, went into each replicate PCR. Purified libraries were measured with a Qubit 3.0 fluorometer, size-checked on a Bioanalyzer 2100, and measured again with the KAPA Library Quantification kit. Every immunoSEQ 96-well plate was sequenced on a separate single-read 150-cycle Illumina NextSeq 550 flow cell. The paper's processing steps were these. The immunoSEQ output contained only junctional sequences without quality scores, so filtering could not match that applied to full-length reads. Sequences were annotated with PyIR, a Python wrapper for IgBLAST v1.9, using IMGT germline references to assign V/J genes and CDR3. Any read was removed if the V/J assignment was weak (E-value above 1e-6), the CDR3 was missing, or the read contained stop codons, out-of-frame junctions, or ambiguous translated residues. V3J clonotypes were defined by identical inferred V gene, J gene, and CDR3 amino acid sequence. Percentage overlap between repertoires was computed as shared unique clonotypes divided by the size of the smaller repertoire. Three approaches were used to assess repertoire richness: RTK rarefaction, the Chao1 estimator, and Recon v2.1 estimates of unobserved clonotypes. Generation probabilities for all TCRbeta clonotypes obtained by the gDNA method from several donors were computed using OLGA. Entries here come from immuneACCESS through TCRdb and include only in-frame sequences with V and J called. Some clones fail to appear in such tables; in the studies checked, an unresolved V gene covers under half of the shortfall, and the cause of the remainder is unknown. V, J and clone size derive from that table, while D and trimming were established from the DNA sequence. This sample is represented by about 1 million clones; 60% to 80% of them were singletons. Together, the top ten hold over 1.3% of the sample.

As to this clone: Its specific antigen is unknown. The record has no base qualities; no much larger clone is one base away.

The sequence was obtained from a man between 18 and 29 years old in good health. The source material was memory CD4+ T cells sorted from blood. The intended sense of this specimen's cell subset or site label: CD45RA-negative fraction. The chain employs TRBV30 and TRBJ1-3; too little of a D gene remains to name it. The nucleotide sequence reads TGTGCCTGGTCTCAGTCGGTAAACACCATATATTTT. It is translated as CAWSQSVNTIYF. The full variable domain, with segments outside the CDR3 supplied by the reference TRBV30 and TRBJ1-3 proteins, appears as SQTIHQWPATLVQPVGSPLSLECTVEGTSNPNLYWYRQAAGRGLQLLFYSVGIGQISSEVPQNLSASRPQDRQFILSSKKLLLSDSGFYLCAWSQSVNTIYFGEGSWLTVV.